The present entry profiles one T cell receptor beta chain with its context. Assay: immunoSEQ multiplex PCR; the TCRdb copy retains only in-frame clones and omits some. The sample yields around 140,000 clones, 70% to 90% seen once. The source of the sample is a study of blood T cell repertoires in COVID-19. Study as a whole: The cDNA or gDNA used as material had been derived from T cells, B-cell-depleted T cells, or PBMCs.

Participant ages covered about 18 to 89 years across some 25 US areas. Each participant's cohort was designated according to participant-reported clinical history. This CDR3 is 17 amino acids long. Germline V gives CDR1 SGHTA, CDR2 FQGTGA. V shed 5 bases and J 0 bases; nucleotides not matched to a gene: 9. The chain employs TRBV7-3 and TRBJ2-2; 7 positions match TRBD2. This receptor was taken from a woman aged 45-60 years with acute COVID-19. Specimen: PBMCs or T cells enriched from blood (not recorded which). The CDR3 reads CASSPQSLAANTGELFF. The CDR3 DNA sequence: TGTGCCAGCAGCCCTCAATCGCTAGCGGCGAACACCGGGGAGCTGTTTTTT. The whole variable domain, filled in from reference TRBV7-3 and TRBJ2-2, reads GAGVSQTPSNKVTEKGKYVELRCDPISGHTALYWYRQSLGQGPEFLIYFQGTGAADDSGLPNDRFFAVRPEGSVSTLKIQRTERGDSAVYLCASSPQSLAANTGELFFGEGSRLTVL.